This T cell receptor beta chain was found in a study of T cells in Graves' hyperthyroidism and ophthalmopathy. Notes on the study in general: Most thyroid clonotypes that were expanded above 0.001 also turned up in blood.

V dropped 5 bases and J dropped 4; count of bases not matched to a gene: 11. This CDR3 contains 19 residues. Regions amplified from RNA transcripts were the TCR beta CDR3 regions. HTBI primers drove first-round RT-PCR of the TCR CDR3. Each CDR3 protein gets one entry after TCRdb re-called the multiplex PCR reads with MiXCR. The sample records around 250,000 distinct CDR3 sequences, less than 20% being singletons. The table lists this clonotype with many counts. Antigen: not known. Each person with ophthalmopathy scored at least 3 on the Clinical Activity Score, reached NOSPECS grade 4 or higher, and had been ill under 3 months. The study based diagnoses on clinical symptoms, serum thyroxine and TRAb, thyroid ultrasound and orbital computed tomography.

The chain links TRBV12-3 or TRBV12-4 to TRBJ2-1; TRBD2 aligns across 16 bases. The sequencing sample was made of blood. The sequence came from a woman under 30 with Graves' ophthalmopathy. CDR3 coding DNA: TGTGCCAGCAGTAACAGCATAGGGACTAGCGGGGGGGAGTACAATGAGCAGTTCTTC. Amino acid sequence: CASSNSIGTSGGEYNEQFF.